This record concerns one T cell receptor (beta chain) sequence. This entry comes from a study of blood T cell repertoires in COVID-19. Background on the study: The United States, Italy and Spain provided the acute and convalescent COVID-19 samples. Sample material is recorded as cDNA or gDNA derived from T cells, B-cell-depleted T cells, or PBMCs.

In the source study's methods: Amplification from reference gene primers served as the basis for estimated nucleated cell counts. Data came from immunoSEQ multiplex PCR; TCRdb stores just in-frame clones and leaves some out. V, J and clone size are those of that table, while D and trimming were read from the DNA. This table has about 160,000 clones, 80% to 90% appearing once. The V gene lost 3 bases and the J gene lost 7 bases, with 12 bases spanning the gap. Germline V gives CDR1 SNHLY, CDR2 FYNNEI. CDR3 size: 13 residues. The receptor was isolated from a man in his forties with acute or convalescent COVID-19. The sequenced sample consisted of peripheral blood. The genes are TRBV2 and TRBJ1-1; D remains unclear. This CDR3 reads CASSDSWASEAFF. The CDR3, as DNA: TGTGCCAGCAGTGATTCTTGGGCGAGTGAAGCTTTCTTT.